One sample yielded the 15 T cell receptor beta chains listed below, sequenced in a study of T cell responses to AZD1222 COVID-19 vaccine. Sequencing was performed with immunoSEQ multiplex PCR; in TCRdb, only in-frame clones are kept and a portion is missing. The table shows 130,000 or so clones, with 92% occurring only once. Sample: peripheral blood, taken on day 0 of AZD1222 vaccination. These receptors all come from an adult in good health.

The rearrangement links TRBV5-1 to TRBJ1-2, with D unclear. V was pared by 2 bases and J by 3 bases, with 8 bases between. The CDR3 contains 13 residues. Germline CDR1 is SGHRS and CDR2 is YFSETQ. CDR3 sequence reads: CASSFAGDYGYTF. The CDR3 DNA is TGCGCCAGCAGCTTCGCAGGAGACTATGGCTACACCTTC.

J is TRBJ1-2 and V is TRBV2; D possibly corresponds to TRBD1 (6 bases). The germline V and J ends were trimmed by 9 bases and 1 base, with 15 bases remaining between them. The CDR3 covers 14 residues. CDR1 and CDR2 (germline): SNHLY, FYNNEI. The DNA of the CDR3 is TGTGCCAGTTCCCTAGAGGGGGATAACTATGGCTACACCTTC. Its protein is CASSLEGDNYGYTF. Full variable domain (outside the CDR3, taken from reference TRBV2 and TRBJ1-2): EPEVTQTPSHQVTQMGQEVILRCVPISNHLYFYWYRQILGQKVEFLVSFYNNEISEKSEIFDDQFSVERPDGSNFTLKIRSTKLEDSAMYFCASSLEGDNYGYTFGSGTRLTVV.

This sequence joins TRBV7-2 and TRBJ2-5; TRBD1 aligns across 7 bases. The junction had 8 bases not matched to a gene; V was cut back by 5 bases and J by 5 bases. Germline V gene lookup returns CDR1 SGHTA and CDR2 FQGNSA. The CDR3 consists of 14 residues. CDR3: CASSAQTGLETQYF. The CDR3 bases are TGTGCCAGCAGCGCCCAGACAGGGCTCGAGACCCAGTACTTC.

V is TRBV2 and J is TRBJ1-2; 8 bases align to TRBD1. Trimming took 6 bases from V and 8 from J; bases not matched to a gene: 17. The CDR3 is 16 residues long. Germline values: CDR1 SNHLY, CDR2 FYNNEI. CDR3 in amino acids: CASSATQRDRNRGYTF. CDR3 sequence (DNA): TGTGCCAGCAGCGCGACTCAACGGGACAGGAATAGGGGCTACACCTTC.

This clone was observed a single time. The rearrangement joins TRBV6-5 to TRBJ1-1, with TRBD1 identical over 9 bases. This CDR3 region has 13 residues. CDR1 and CDR2 from the germline V gene are MNHEY and SVGAGI. Unmatched junction bases numbered 4, after V lost 8 bases and J lost 3 bases. This CDR3 is CASEDRGDTEAFF. For the CDR3, the DNA is TGTGCCAGCGAGGACAGGGGTGACACTGAAGCTTTCTTT.

The rearrangement links TRBV27 to TRBJ1-1; 8 nucleotides line up with TRBD1. Germline loops: CDR1 MNHEY, CDR2 SMNVEV (reference sequence). J gave up 4 bases and V 6 bases, and 7 bases lay outside the gene matches. The CDR3 extends over 14 amino acids. CDR3 DNA: TGTGCCAGCAGAGGACGGACAGGGTCCACTGAAGCTTTCTTT. Protein: CASRGRTGSTEAFF.

With respect to this clone: Other nucleotide sequences from this sample produce the same CDR3. This rearrangement joins TRBV12-3 or TRBV12-4 to TRBJ2-7; D unclear. Trimming took 0 bases from V and 2 from J, leaving 5 bases between them. The CDR3 consists of 13 residues. In DNA, the CDR3 is TGTGCCAGCAGTTTAGCTGGGGCCTACGAGCAGTACTTC. It specifies CASSLAGAYEQYF.

J is TRBJ2-7 and V is TRBV7-8, with D unresolved. Trimming removed 5 bases from V and 5 bases from J, with 16 bases in between. CDR1 and CDR2 from the germline V gene are SGHVS and FQNEAQ. This CDR3 is 14 amino acids long. CDR3 loop: CASSPPSARNEQYF. CDR3 DNA sequence: TGTGCCAGCAGCCCCCCTTCGGCGCGCAACGAGCAGTACTTC.

The gene calls are TRBV29-1 and TRBJ1-1; D is unresolved. This CDR3 has 12 amino acids. CDR1 SQVTM and CDR2 ANQGSEA come from the germline V gene. V shed 7 bases and J shed 2 bases, with 11 bases lying between them. CDR3 sequence: CSGGGSNTEAFF. The CDR3 nucleotides read TGCAGCGGAGGAGGGTCCAACACTGAAGCTTTCTTT.

This chain connects TRBV14 to TRBJ1-1, with D unresolved. The CDR3 loop spans 13 amino acids. Trimming removed 5 bases from V and 5 bases from J, with 12 bases in between. Germline values: CDR1 SGHDN, CDR2 FVKESK. The CDR3 DNA is TGTGCCAGCAGCTGGATTGGAGGGACTGAAGCTTTCTTT. This sequence encodes CASSWIGGTEAFF.

The CDR3 DNA follows: TGTGCCAGCAAGGGGGACCGAACCTACGAGCAGTACTTC. This sequence encodes CASKGDRTYEQYF. V usage is TRBV2 and J usage is TRBJ2-7, with D maybe TRBD1 (6 bases). Trimming shortened V by 7 bases and J by 2 bases, and 12 bases separated the two germline ends. The CDR3 totals 13 residues. CDR1 and CDR2 from the germline V gene are SNHLY and FYNNEI.

The genes are TRBV6-6 and TRBJ2-5, with D tentatively TRBD2 (6 bases). The V gene's germline CDR1 is MNHNY and CDR2 SVGAGI (reference sequence). This CDR3 spans 14 amino acids. V was trimmed by 2 bases and J by 2 bases, leaving 9 bases between them. The CDR3 sequence is CASSYGGAQETQYF. CDR3 coding DNA: TGTGCCAGCAGTTACGGAGGGGCTCAAGAGACCCAGTACTTC.

This clone was seen once. The V call is TRBV24-1, the J call TRBJ1-4, with D hard to call. There are 15 residues in the CDR3. Germline-derived CDR1 and CDR2 are KGHDR and SFDVKD. V lost 4 bases, J lost 2 bases, and 10 bases lay in between. The CDR3 DNA reads TGTGCCACCAGTGAGCTAGAGCCTACTAATGAAAAACTGTTTTTT. It is translated as CATSELEPTNEKLFF.

This chain joins TRBV14 and TRBJ1-1, with unresolved D. Germline lookup yields CDR1 SGHDN and CDR2 FVKESK. The V end lost 3 bases, the J end lost 3 bases, and 11 bases lay between the germline ends. The CDR3 loop spans 14 amino acids. As DNA, the CDR3 is TGTGCCAGCAGCCAGCATGACCCCGACACTGAAGCTTTCTTT. It is translated as CASSQHDPDTEAFF. The full variable domain, its missing parts supplied by reference TRBV14 and TRBJ1-1, is EAGVTQFPSHSVIEKGQTVTLRCDPISGHDNLYWYRRVMGKEIKFLLHFVKESKQDESGMPNNRFLAERTGGTYSTLKVQPAELEDSGVYFCASSQHDPDTEAFFGQGTRLTVV.

In its sample, this clone was seen once. The chain carries TRBV27 and TRBJ1-1, with D uncertain. The germline V gene has CDR1 MNHEY and CDR2 SMNVEV (reference sequence). V was clipped by 3 bases and J by 4 bases, with 9 bases between them. The CDR3 covers 13 residues. CDR3 sequence (DNA): TGTGCCAGCAGTTTGGGTGTGGCCACTGAAGCTTTCTTT. It is translated as CASSLGVATEAFF.